This passage covers 26 T cell receptor beta chains from one sample sequenced in a study of blood T cell repertoires in COVID-19. Sequencing was performed with immunoSEQ multiplex PCR; in TCRdb, only in-frame clones are kept and a portion is missing. Among fewer than 55,000 clones listed, over 80% were seen once. The sample taken for sequencing was peripheral blood. The receptors derive from a man in his sixties or seventies with active COVID-19.

This chain connects TRBV7-2 to TRBJ2-1, with 8 bases lining up with TRBD2. V dropped 4 bases and J dropped 4; count of bases not matched to a gene: 12. Germline CDR1 reads SGHTA; CDR2 reads FQGNSA. There are 17 residues in the CDR3. Here the CDR3 reads CASSSPRLRGVYNEQFF. CDR3 DNA: TGTGCCAGCAGCTCGCCCAGGTTGCGGGGGGTTTACAATGAGCAGTTCTTC. Combining the CDR3 with reference TRBV7-2 and TRBJ2-1 gives the whole variable domain GAGVSQSPSNKVTEKGKDVELRCDPISGHTALYWYRQSLGQGLEFLIYFQGNSAPDKSGLPSDRFSAERTGGSVSTLTIQRTQQEDSAVYLCASSSPRLRGVYNEQFFGPGTRLTVL.

This clone was observed a single time. The rearrangement uses TRBV19 and TRBJ1-5; D is unclear. Trimming removed 9 bases from V and 11 bases from J, with 14 bases in between. There are 11 residues in the CDR3. Germline V CDR1 and CDR2: LNHDA, SQIVND (reference sequence). The CDR3 sequence: CASSTTPAQHF. CDR3 nucleotide sequence: TGTGCCAGCTCCACCACGCCAGCCCAGCATTTT.

The V call is TRBV27, the J call TRBJ2-2; no definite D call. CDR1 is MNHEY, CDR2 SMNVEV, per germline (reference sequence). CDR3 length: 13 amino acids. V was shortened by 6 bases and J by 5 bases, with 10 bases between the two germline ends. The CDR3 loop is CASRTPLTGELFF. CDR3 coding DNA: TGTGCCAGCAGGACCCCACTAACCGGGGAGCTGTTTTTT.

The CDR3 nucleotides read TGCGCCAGCAAGAACAGGGATTCCTATGGCTACACCTTC. Residues: CASKNRDSYGYTF. The chain uses TRBV5-1 and TRBJ1-2, with a weak D call TRBD1 (6 bases). The CDR3 totals 13 residues. The ends were cut back, 6 bases at V and 4 bases at J, with 13 bases in the middle. Looked up from germline, CDR1 is SGHRS and CDR2 is YFSETQ. Full variable domain (rest looked up from reference TRBV5-1 and TRBJ1-2): KAGVTQTPRYLIKTRGQQVTLSCSPISGHRSVSWYQQTPGQGLQFLFEYFSETQRNKGNFPGRFSGRQFSNSRSEMNVSTLELGDSALYLCASKNRDSYGYTFGSGTRLTVV.

The chain employs TRBV19 and TRBJ2-5; 13 positions match TRBD2. The CDR3 is 17 amino acids. Germline V lookup: CDR1 LNHDA, CDR2 SQIVND (reference sequence). The junction had 6 bases not matched to a gene; V was cut back by 1 base and J by 4 bases. CDR3 coding DNA: TGTGCCAGTAGTATAGGAACTAGCGGGGGGGCCGGAGAGACCCAGTACTTC. Amino acid sequence: CASSIGTSGGAGETQYF.

The chain combines TRBV30 with TRBJ1-6; D possibly corresponds to TRBD1 (6 bases). The germline V gene has CDR1 GTSNPN and CDR2 SVGIG (reference sequence). The CDR3 length is 17 residues. The ends were cut back, 0 bases at V and 10 bases at J, with 22 bases in the middle. This CDR3 is CAWSVYFARTARSPLHF. CDR3 nucleotide sequence: TGTGCCTGGAGTGTTTATTTCGCTAGGACAGCCAGGTCACCCCTCCACTTT.

The rearrangement joins TRBV5-1 to TRBJ2-7, with 9 bases identical to TRBD2. Germline CDR1 reads SGHRS; CDR2 reads YFSETQ. This CDR3 region has 16 residues. J was trimmed by 5 bases and V by 7 bases; bases with no gene match: 16. For the CDR3, the DNA is TGCGCCAGCGTCAGGAATGCGGGGGGGCCCGTCAACGAGCAGTACTTC. Amino acid sequence: CASVRNAGGPVNEQYF. The entire variable domain, with the rest obtained from reference TRBV5-1 and TRBJ2-7, is as follows: KAGVTQTPRYLIKTRGQQVTLSCSPISGHRSVSWYQQTPGQGLQFLFEYFSETQRNKGNFPGRFSGRQFSNSRSEMNVSTLELGDSALYLCASVRNAGGPVNEQYFGPGTRLTVT.

The chain carries TRBV5-6 and TRBJ1-1; D is possibly TRBD1 (6 bases). The CDR3 contains 14 residues. V was pared by 2 bases and J by 5 bases, with 13 bases between. Germline loops: CDR1 SGHDT, CDR2 YYEEEE. CDR3 nucleotide sequence: TGTGCCAGCAGCTTATGGGGGGGCCATACTGAAGCTTTCTTT. This sequence encodes CASSLWGGHTEAFF.

V gene TRBV7-9 combines with J gene TRBJ2-7; D perhaps matches TRBD1 (5 bases). Trimming took off 1 base at V and 6 bases at J, with 10 bases between the two ends. The length of the CDR3 is 13 residues. CDR1 is SEHNR, CDR2 FQNEAQ, per germline (reference sequence). The CDR3 bases are TGTGCCAGCAGCTTAGGGACACCACTCGAGCAGTACTTC. Encoded protein: CASSLGTPLEQYF.

V is TRBV5-6 and J is TRBJ1-5; 8 bases are shared with TRBD1. The CDR3 loop spans 16 amino acids. V gave up 1 base and J gave up 3 bases; unmatched junction bases: 6. Germline loops: CDR1 SGHDT, CDR2 YYEEEE. The DNA of the CDR3 is TGTGCCAGCAGCTTGTCCCCAGGGGGCCCCAATCAGCCCCAGCATTTT. Translating it yields CASSLSPGGPNQPQHF.

This clone appeared once. The chain joins TRBV28 to TRBJ2-2; 7 nucleotides align to TRBD1. The germline V gene encodes CDR1 MDHEN and CDR2 SYDVKM. Trimming removed 5 bases from V and 4 bases from J; junction bases left unmatched: 7. The CDR3 runs to 15 residues. Here the CDR3 reads CASSPGTVITGELFF. The CDR3 coding sequence is TGTGCCAGCAGTCCCGGGACAGTAATCACCGGGGAGCTGTTTTTT.

The J gene is TRBJ2-7, the V gene TRBV3-1 (or the pseudogene TRBV3-2), with 9 bases identical to TRBD2. V dropped 1 base and J dropped 2; count of bases not matched to a gene: 9. CDR3 length: 17 amino acids. From germline, CDR1 is LGHDT and CDR2 YNNKEL (reference sequence). In nucleotides, the CDR3 is TGTGCCAGCAGCCAAGTCCCGCTAGCGGGGCTCGCCTACGAGCAGTACTTC. Residues: CASSQVPLAGLAYEQYF.

This chain joins TRBV9 and TRBJ2-7; D is possibly TRBD1 (5 bases). Germline V lookup: CDR1 SGDLS, CDR2 YYNGEE. The CDR3 runs to 16 residues. The V and J ends lost 0 bases and 1 base respectively, with 14 bases between them. CDR3 DNA sequence: TGTGCCAGCAGCGTAGAATCGACAGCCCAATCCTACGAGCAGTACTTC. This codes for CASSVESTAQSYEQYF.

This clone was detected only once. The rearrangement links TRBV6-2 or TRBV6-3 to TRBJ2-2; 7 bases map to TRBD1. The CDR3 is 15 residues long. Losses at the gene ends were 6 bases for V and 2 bases for J; bases not matched to a gene: 6. Germline assignment: CDR1 MNHEY and CDR2 SVGEGT. The chain's CDR3 is CASSPWTGNTGELFF. CDR3 DNA: TGTGCCAGCAGCCCCTGGACAGGAAACACCGGGGAGCTGTTTTTT.

The chain recombines TRBV9 with TRBJ2-1; D is unclear. Germline V gene data show CDR1 as SGDLS and CDR2 as YYNGEE. The CDR3 spans 15 residues. Trimming shortened V by 4 bases and J by 8 bases, and 19 bases separated the two germline ends. CDR3 loop: CASSSSRKAFYEQFF. In DNA, the CDR3 is TGTGCCAGCAGCTCCTCTAGAAAGGCTTTCTATGAGCAGTTCTTC.

V gene TRBV4-3 combines with J gene TRBJ2-7, with D unclear. Germline values: CDR1 LGHNA, CDR2 YSLEER. Trimming cost V 0 bases and J 3 bases, with 3 bases left between them. This CDR3 is 12 amino acids long. CDR3 amino acids: CASSQDRYEQYF. As DNA, the CDR3 is TGCGCCAGCAGCCAAGATCGCTACGAGCAGTACTTC.

The CDR3 is CASSKIVKLAGSYNEQFF. CDR3 DNA sequence: TGTGCCAGCAGCAAAATCGTAAAACTAGCGGGTAGCTACAATGAGCAGTTCTTC. The chain has TRBV14 and TRBJ2-1, with TRBD2 matching 9 bases. Trimming took 5 bases from V and 3 from J; bases not matched to a gene: 14. The CDR3 runs to 18 residues. CDR1 SGHDN and CDR2 FVKESK come from the germline V gene.

This chain connects TRBV19 to TRBJ2-1, with 10 bases matching TRBD2. V lost 6 bases and J lost 7; bases outside the gene matches: 9. This CDR3 contains 15 residues. Germline V gene lookup returns CDR1 LNHDA and CDR2 SQIVND (reference sequence). This chain's CDR3 is CASRELAGVGNEQFF. The CDR3 nucleotides are TGTGCCAGTAGAGAGCTAGCGGGGGTGGGGAATGAGCAGTTCTTC.

The V gene is TRBV18, the J gene TRBJ2-7; a weak D match, TRBD2 (5 bases). Germline V CDR1 and CDR2: KGHSH, LQKENI. V lost 2 bases to trimming and J lost 3 bases, with 17 bases between them. The CDR3 is 16 residues long. The DNA of the CDR3 is TGTGCCAGCTCACCAGATCAAGGACTCAGACGCTACGAGCAGTACTTC. Its protein is CASSPDQGLRRYEQYF.

The chain employs TRBV6-1 and TRBJ2-1; TRBD1 agrees at 10 bases. The V gene end was trimmed by 0 bases and the J gene end by 6 bases; junction bases not matched to a gene: 5. This CDR3 is built from 16 residues. The germline V gene encodes CDR1 MNHNS and CDR2 SASEGT. Here the CDR3 reads CASSEAGTGVSNEQFF. The CDR3 bases are TGTGCCAGCAGTGAAGCAGGGACAGGGGTCTCCAATGAGCAGTTCTTC.

The rearrangement joins TRBV5-1 to TRBJ1-4, with D perhaps matching TRBD1 (5 bases). The CDR3 totals 14 residues. The V end lost 5 bases, the J end lost 4 bases, and 12 bases lay between the germline ends. CDR1 SGHRS and CDR2 YFSETQ come from the germline V gene. Written as DNA, the CDR3 is TGCGCCAGCAGTTTAGGACACGATAATGAAAAACTGTTTTTT. It encodes CASSLGHDNEKLFF.

The genes are TRBV5-4 and TRBJ2-7; a possible D gene is TRBD1 (6 bases). Trimming removed 2 bases at V and 0 bases at J, with 9 bases between. Germline loops: CDR1 SGHNT, CDR2 YYREEE (reference sequence). The CDR3 has 14 amino acids. The CDR3 DNA sequence: TGTGCCAGCAGCTTCGGGACACGCTCCTACGAGCAGTACTTC. Amino acid sequence: CASSFGTRSYEQYF.

The chain recombines TRBV4-2 with TRBJ1-4; TRBD1 is a possible D gene (5 bases). V gave up 4 bases and J gave up 4 bases, with 19 bases separating them. Per the germline V gene, CDR1 is LGHNA and CDR2 is YNFKEQ. This CDR3 is 17 amino acids long. The CDR3 DNA follows: TGTGCCAGCAGCCTTTCCGGTGGAGGGGTAATTAATGAAAAACTGTTTTTT. Encoded protein: CASSLSGGGVINEKLFF.

The chain couples TRBV24-1 to TRBJ2-3, with 9 bases lining up with TRBD2. Germline CDR1 KGHDR, CDR2 SFDVKD. The CDR3 extends over 16 amino acids. J lost 10 bases, V lost 3 bases, and 13 bases had no gene match. The CDR3 here is CATSDIVAGVRLAQYF. The CDR3 DNA follows: TGTGCCACCAGTGATATAGTAGCGGGGGTTCGTCTGGCGCAGTATTTT.

This clone was seen once. The chain carries TRBV13 and TRBJ1-1; tentative D call: TRBD1 (6 bases). There are 14 residues in the CDR3. CDR1 and CDR2 (germline): PRHDT, FYEKMQ (reference sequence). V was pared by 0 bases and J by 5 bases, with 10 bases between. The DNA of the CDR3 is TGTGCCAGCAGCTTAGGCGGGGGGGCAACTGAAGCTTTCTTT. Its translation is CASSLGGGATEAFF.

This clone was observed a single time. Other nucleotide sequences in the sample specify the same CDR3. The CDR3 region has the DNA TGTGCCAGTAGCGTGGGACAGTACACTGAAGCTTTCTTT. Its protein is CASSVGQYTEAFF. The rearrangement links TRBV6-5 to TRBJ1-1; 7 nucleotides agree with TRBD1. The CDR3 loop spans 13 amino acids. The trim removed 9 bases at V and 3 bases at J, leaving 7 bases unmatched. Per the germline V gene, CDR1 is MNHEY and CDR2 is SVGAGI.